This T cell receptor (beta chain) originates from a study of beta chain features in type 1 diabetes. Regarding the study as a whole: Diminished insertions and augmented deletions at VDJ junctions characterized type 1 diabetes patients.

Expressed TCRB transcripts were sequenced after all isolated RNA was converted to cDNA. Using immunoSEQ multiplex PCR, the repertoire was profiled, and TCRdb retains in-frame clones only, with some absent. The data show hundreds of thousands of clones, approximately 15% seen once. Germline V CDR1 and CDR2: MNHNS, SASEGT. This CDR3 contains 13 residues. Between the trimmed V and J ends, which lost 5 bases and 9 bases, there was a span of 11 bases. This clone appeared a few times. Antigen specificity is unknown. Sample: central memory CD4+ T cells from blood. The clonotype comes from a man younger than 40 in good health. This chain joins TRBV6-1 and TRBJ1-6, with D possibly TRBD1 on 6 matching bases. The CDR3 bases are TGTGCCAGCAGTACCAGGGGCATTTCACCCCTCCACTTT. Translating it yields CASSTRGISPLHF.